The 3 T cell receptor beta chains given below trace back to one sample, sequenced in a study of spatial heterogeneity in lung cancer. Time point indicated: sample taken at primary tumor resection. Researchers sequenced whole RNA taken from tumor, nontumor lung or frozen PBMC without sorting. TCRdb redid the calling of the 5' RACE reads with MiXCR, one entry per CDR3 protein. The table includes tens of thousands of distinct CDR3 sequences, 10% to 15% detected once. Sequencing was performed on PBMCs, taken at surgery. Source of these receptors: a male donor with early-stage non-small cell lung cancer.

The chain joins TRBV24-1 to TRBJ1-5; D uncertain. With 4 bases removed from V and 3 bases from J, the gap between germline ends came to 15 bases. CDR1 is KGHDR, CDR2 SFDVKD, per germline. The CDR3 covers 16 residues. The CDR3: CATSDPNRGNNQPQHF. In DNA form, the CDR3 reads TGTGCCACCAGTGACCCTAATAGAGGGAACAATCAGCCCCAGCATTTT.

This clonotype was observed a few times. This chain links TRBV2 with TRBJ2-6; 7 nucleotides line up with TRBD1. The J segment lost 1 base and the V segment lost 5 bases, leaving 5 bases of the junction unmatched. Germline CDR1 is SNHLY and CDR2 is FYNNEI. This CDR3 contains 16 residues. The CDR3 sequence is CASSRNRGSGANVLTF. CDR3 DNA sequence: TGTGCCAGCAGTCGAAACAGGGGATCTGGGGCCAACGTCCTGACTTTC.

The chain links TRBV27 to TRBJ2-6; 9 bases align to TRBD2. V lost 4 bases, J lost 2 bases, and 6 bases stayed unmatched. Germline lookup yields CDR1 MNHEY and CDR2 SMNVEV (reference sequence). The CDR3 extends over 17 amino acids. As DNA, the CDR3 is TGTGCCAGCAGTTGGTCTAGCGGGAATACTGGGGCCAACGTCCTGACTTTC. This translates into CASSWSSGNTGANVLTF.